This is a list of T cell receptor beta chains from one sample in a study of T-cell reconstitution after alpha-beta-depleted transplantation in children. Each CDR3 protein gets one entry after TCRdb re-called the PCR reads with MiXCR. The profile shows 700,000 to 850,000 distinct CDR3 sequences, 15% to 20% of them singletons. Sequenced material: PBMCs, mostly from graft donor cells, taken 360 days after TCRalphabeta/CD19-depleted stem cell transplant. These receptors were collected from a male patient between 5 and 17 years old who had a stem cell transplant for acute lymphoblastic leukemia, so the T cells may come from the graft donor. Each CDR3 is given with its conserved first and last residue. Each record gives: clone size, V gene, J gene, D gene, CDR3 protein, CDR3 DNA. The D gene is left open where the match is weak. The size entry is marked missing in some rows and otherwise reads once, few, many or a size class.

-	TRBV12-3/TRBV12-4	TRBJ2-7	TRBD2	CASSFRASGSLWYEQYF	TGTGCCAGCAGTTTTAGGGCTAGCGGGAGTCTTTGGTACGAGCAGTACTTC
few	TRBV12-3/TRBV12-4	TRBJ2-1	-	CASSLPNPSYNEQFF	TGTGCCAGCAGCCTCCCGAACCCTTCCTACAATGAGCAGTTCTTC
-	TRBV6-7	TRBJ2-5	-	CASREGKETQYF	TGTGCCAGCAGGGAGGGAAAGGAGACCCAGTACTTC
once	TRBV6-5	TRBJ2-5	TRBD2	CASSYSGTTKETQYF	TGTGCCAGCAGTTACAGTGGGACTACGAAAGAGACCCAGTACTTC
few	TRBV24-1	TRBJ2-1	-	CATISPRSRSPVDNEQFF	TGTGCCACCATCTCCCCTAGGTCCCGCTCCCCAGTCGACAATGAGCAGTTCTTC
few	TRBV27	TRBJ2-1	TRBD1	CASSRQGPRNEQFF	TGTGCCAGCAGTCGACAGGGGCCCCGGAATGAGCAGTTCTTC
-	TRBV5-1	TRBJ2-7	TRBD1	CASSPWDRGRSYEQYF	TGCGCCAGCAGCCCCTGGGACAGGGGACGGTCCTACGAGCAGTACTTC
many	TRBV5-1	TRBJ2-7	-	CASSLEGGNYEQYF	TGCGCCAGCAGCTTGGAAGGGGGAAACTACGAGCAGTACTTC
once	TRBV18	TRBJ2-2	TRBD1	CASSPPDRGRLTGELFF	TGTGCCAGCTCACCACCCGACAGGGGGCGGCTAACCGGGGAGCTGTTTTTT
-	TRBV20-1	TRBJ2-5	-	CSAMPNTGIQETQYF	TGCAGTGCTATGCCCAACACAGGGATTCAAGAGACCCAGTACTTC